This T cell receptor (beta chain) was retrieved from a study of blood T cells in healthy people across ages. Sample-barcoded 5' priming and a J-beta primer mix drove a second PCR of roughly 6 to 12 cycles. TCRdb reprocessed the 5' RACE reads with MiXCR, giving one entry per CDR3 protein. The table has about 720,000 distinct CDR3 sequences, about 24% seen once. Findings and caveats of the study: What prevented conclusive comparison of naive and antigen-experienced cells was that PBMCs were unsorted.

As concerns this clonotype: Its antigen is undetermined.

Germline assignment: CDR1 KGHSH and CDR2 LQKENI. Trimming took off 5 bases at V and 4 bases at J, with 13 bases between the two ends. The CDR3 is 14 residues long. V usage is TRBV18 and J usage is TRBJ2-3; D uncertain. Sequenced: blood. This clonotype was obtained from a man in his sixties or seventies in good health. CDR3 sequence (DNA): TGTGCCAGCTCAGGAGCTTTGTTGGCAGATACGCAGTATTTT. This encodes CASSGALLADTQYF.